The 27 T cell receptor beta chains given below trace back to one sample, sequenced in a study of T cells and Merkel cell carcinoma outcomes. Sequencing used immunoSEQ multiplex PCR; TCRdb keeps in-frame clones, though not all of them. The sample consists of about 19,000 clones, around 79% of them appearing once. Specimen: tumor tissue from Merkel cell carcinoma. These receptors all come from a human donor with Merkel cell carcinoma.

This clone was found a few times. In DNA, the CDR3 is TGTGCCACCAGCAGACTGGACAGGGACAGAGAGACCCAGTACTTC. Protein: CATSRLDRDRETQYF. The chain employs TRBV15 and TRBJ2-5, with 8 bases fitting TRBD1. Germline lookup yields CDR1 LNHNV and CDR2 YYDKDF (reference sequence). The CDR3 covers 15 residues. With 2 bases clipped from V and 4 bases from J, the junction kept 6 bases outside the gene matches. Full variable domain (remainder filled in from reference TRBV15 and TRBJ2-5): DAMVIQNPRYQVTQFGKPVTLSCSQTLNHNVMYWYQQKSSQAPKLLFHYYDKDFNNEADTPDNFQSRRPNTSFCFLDIRSPGLGDTAMYLCATSRLDRDRETQYFGPGTRLLVL.

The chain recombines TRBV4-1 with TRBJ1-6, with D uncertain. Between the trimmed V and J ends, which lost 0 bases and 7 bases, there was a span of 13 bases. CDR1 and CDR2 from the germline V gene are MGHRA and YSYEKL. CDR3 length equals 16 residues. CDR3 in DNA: TGCGCCAGCAGCCAAGAAACGGAGGCGTACAATTCACCCCTCCACTTT. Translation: CASSQETEAYNSPLHF.

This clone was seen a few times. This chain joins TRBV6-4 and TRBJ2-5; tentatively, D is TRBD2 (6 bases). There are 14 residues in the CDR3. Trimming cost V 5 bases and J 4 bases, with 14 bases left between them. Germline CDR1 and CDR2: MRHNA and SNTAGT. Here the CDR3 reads CASSRGKWAETQYF. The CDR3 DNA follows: TGTGCCAGCAGTCGGGGGAAGTGGGCAGAGACCCAGTACTTC.

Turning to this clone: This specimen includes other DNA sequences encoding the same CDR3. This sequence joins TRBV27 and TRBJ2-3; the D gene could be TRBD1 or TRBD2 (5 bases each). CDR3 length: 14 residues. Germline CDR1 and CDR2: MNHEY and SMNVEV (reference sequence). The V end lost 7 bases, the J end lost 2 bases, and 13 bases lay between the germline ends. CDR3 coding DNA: TGTGCCAGCACTCCGGGGCCCTCCACAGATACGCAGTATTTT. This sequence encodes CASTPGPSTDTQYF.

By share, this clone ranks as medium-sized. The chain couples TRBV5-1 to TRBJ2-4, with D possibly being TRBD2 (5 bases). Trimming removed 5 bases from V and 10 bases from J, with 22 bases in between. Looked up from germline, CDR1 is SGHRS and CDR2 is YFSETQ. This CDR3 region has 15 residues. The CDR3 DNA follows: TGCGCCAGCAGTTCGGACCTCCAGCTGGCGGGTATTCAGTACTTC. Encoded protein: CASSSDLQLAGIQYF.

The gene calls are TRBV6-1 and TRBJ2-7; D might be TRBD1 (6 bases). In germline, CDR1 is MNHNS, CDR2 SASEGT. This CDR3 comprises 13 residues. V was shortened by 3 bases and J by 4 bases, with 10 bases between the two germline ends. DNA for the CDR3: TGTGCCAGCAGTGAGGGGGCGGATTACGAGCAGTACTTC. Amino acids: CASSEGADYEQYF.

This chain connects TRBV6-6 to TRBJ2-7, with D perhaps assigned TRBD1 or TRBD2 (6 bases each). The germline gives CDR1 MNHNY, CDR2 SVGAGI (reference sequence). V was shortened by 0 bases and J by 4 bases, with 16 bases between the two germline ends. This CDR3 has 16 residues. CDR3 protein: CASSYSAKGGLYEQYF. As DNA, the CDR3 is TGTGCCAGCAGTTACTCAGCAAAGGGGGGCCTTTACGAGCAGTACTTC.

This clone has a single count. CDR3 loop: CASSLLRGTDEETQYF. CDR3 DNA sequence: TGTGCCAGCTCACTCCTCCGTGGAACAGATGAAGAGACCCAGTACTTC. The chain links TRBV18 to TRBJ2-5; D unclear. Trimming took 4 bases from V and 3 from J, leaving 18 bases between them. The CDR3 covers 16 residues. The germline V gene has CDR1 KGHSH and CDR2 LQKENI.

DNA of the CDR3: TGCAGCGTTTTCCCGAACACTGAAGCTTTCTTT. This codes for CSVFPNTEAFF. This rearrangement joins TRBV29-1 to TRBJ1-1; D is unclear. Trimming shortened V by 5 bases and J by 1 base, and 5 bases separated the two germline ends. CDR1 and CDR2 from the germline V gene are SQVTM and ANQGSEA. The CDR3 runs to 11 residues.

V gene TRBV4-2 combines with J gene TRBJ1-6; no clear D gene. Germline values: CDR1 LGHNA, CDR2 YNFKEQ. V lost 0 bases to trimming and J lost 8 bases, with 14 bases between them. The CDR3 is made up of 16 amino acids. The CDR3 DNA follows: TGTGCCAGCAGCCAAGATATTATCGGGGAGGATTCACCCCTCCACTTT. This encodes CASSQDIIGEDSPLHF.

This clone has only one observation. DNA of the CDR3: TGCGCCAGCAGCTCCGGACAGTACGAGCAGTACTTC. This gives the protein CASSSGQYEQYF. The chain couples TRBV5-1 to TRBJ2-7; a possible D gene is TRBD1 (6 bases). CDR3 length: 12 residues. Germline V gene data show CDR1 as SGHRS and CDR2 as YFSETQ. The V gene lost 3 bases and the J gene lost 4 bases, with 8 bases spanning the gap. Full variable domain (remainder filled in from reference TRBV5-1 and TRBJ2-7): KAGVTQTPRYLIKTRGQQVTLSCSPISGHRSVSWYQQTPGQGLQFLFEYFSETQRNKGNFPGRFSGRQFSNSRSEMNVSTLELGDSALYLCASSSGQYEQYFGPGTRLTVT.

The CDR3 sequence: CASRPLYSWTQYF. The CDR3 region has the DNA TGTGCCAGCAGACCACTGTATTCTTGGACCCAGTACTTC. The V call is TRBV27, the J call TRBJ2-5; no reliable D call. The germline CDR1 and CDR2 sequences are MNHEY and SMNVEV (reference sequence). This CDR3 is 13 amino acids long. V was shortened by 6 bases and J by 7 bases, with 15 bases between the two germline ends.

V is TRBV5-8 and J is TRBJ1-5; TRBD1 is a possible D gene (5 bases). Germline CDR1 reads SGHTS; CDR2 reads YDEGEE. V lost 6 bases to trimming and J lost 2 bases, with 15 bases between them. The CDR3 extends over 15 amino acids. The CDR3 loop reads CASTMGGSGNQPQHF. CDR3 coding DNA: TGTGCCAGCACCATGGGGGGTTCGGGCAATCAGCCCCAGCATTTT.

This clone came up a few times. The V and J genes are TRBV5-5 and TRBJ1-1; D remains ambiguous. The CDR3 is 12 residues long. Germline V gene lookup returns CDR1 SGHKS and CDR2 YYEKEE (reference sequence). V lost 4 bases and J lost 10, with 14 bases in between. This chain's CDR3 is CASSEGPGRAFF. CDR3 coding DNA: TGTGCCAGCAGCGAGGGCCCTGGGAGAGCTTTCTTT.

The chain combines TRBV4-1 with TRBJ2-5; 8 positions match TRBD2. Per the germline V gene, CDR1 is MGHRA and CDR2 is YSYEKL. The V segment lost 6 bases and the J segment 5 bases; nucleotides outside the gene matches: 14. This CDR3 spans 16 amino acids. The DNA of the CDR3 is TGCGCCAGCAGTGCGGGGGGCTCTCCTAGGTTGGAGACCCAGTACTTC. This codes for CASSAGGSPRLETQYF.

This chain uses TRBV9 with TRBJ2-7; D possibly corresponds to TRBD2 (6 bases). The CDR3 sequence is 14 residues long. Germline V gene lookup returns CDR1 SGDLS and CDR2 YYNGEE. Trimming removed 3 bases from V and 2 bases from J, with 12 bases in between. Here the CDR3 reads CASSEGGNAYEQYF. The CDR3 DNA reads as TGTGCCAGCAGCGAGGGCGGGAATGCCTACGAGCAGTACTTC. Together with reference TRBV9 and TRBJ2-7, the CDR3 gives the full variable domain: DSGVTQTPKHLITATGQRVTLRCSPRSGDLSVYWYQQSLDQGLQFLIQYYNGEERAKGNILERFSAQQFPDLHSELNLSSLELGDSALYFCASSEGGNAYEQYFGPGTRLTVT.

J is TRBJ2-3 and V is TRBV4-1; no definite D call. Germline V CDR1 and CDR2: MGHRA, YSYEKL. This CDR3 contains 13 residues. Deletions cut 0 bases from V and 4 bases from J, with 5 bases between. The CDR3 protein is CASSQDTADTQYF. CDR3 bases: TGCGCCAGCAGCCAAGATACCGCAGATACGCAGTATTTT.

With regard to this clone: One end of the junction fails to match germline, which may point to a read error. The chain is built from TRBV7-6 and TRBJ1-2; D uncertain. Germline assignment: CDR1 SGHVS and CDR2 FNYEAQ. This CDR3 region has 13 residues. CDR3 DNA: TGTGCCAGCAGCTCAGGTTGGAACTCTGGCTACACCTTC. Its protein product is CASSSGWNSGYTF.

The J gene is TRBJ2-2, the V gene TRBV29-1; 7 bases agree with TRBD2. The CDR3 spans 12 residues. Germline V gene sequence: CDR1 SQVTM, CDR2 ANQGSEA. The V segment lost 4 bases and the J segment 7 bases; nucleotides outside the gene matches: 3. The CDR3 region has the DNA TGCAGCGTTGGGCCGGGGGGCGGGGAGCTGTTTTTT. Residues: CSVGPGGGELFF.

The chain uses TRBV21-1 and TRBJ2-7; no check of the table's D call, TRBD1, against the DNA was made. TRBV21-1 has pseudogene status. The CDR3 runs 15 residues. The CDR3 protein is CASSKGTRGKSEQYF. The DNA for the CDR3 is TGTGCCAGCAGCAAAGGAACCAGGGGGAAGTCCGAGCAGTACTTC.

CDR3 in amino acids: CASSSTQADYEQYF. The CDR3 nucleotides read TGTGCCAGCAGCTCTACCCAAGCGGACTACGAGCAGTACTTC. The V and J genes are TRBV5-4 and TRBJ2-7; D is perhaps TRBD2 (5 bases). Germline V gene sequence: CDR1 SGHNT, CDR2 YYREEE (reference sequence). The CDR3 has 14 residues. Between the trimmed V and J ends, which lost 3 bases and 3 bases, there was a span of 13 bases. Supplemented by reference TRBV5-4 and TRBJ2-7, the full variable domain reads ETGVTQSPTHLIKTRGQQVTLRCSSQSGHNTVSWYQQALGQGPQFIFQYYREEENGRGNFPPRFSGLQFPNYSSELNVNALELDDSALYLCASSSTQADYEQYFGPGTRLTVT.

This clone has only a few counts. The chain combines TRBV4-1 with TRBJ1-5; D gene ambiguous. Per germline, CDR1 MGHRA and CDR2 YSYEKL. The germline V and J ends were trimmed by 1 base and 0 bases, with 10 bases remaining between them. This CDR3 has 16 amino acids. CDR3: CASSQGPTYSNQPQHF. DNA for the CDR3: TGCGCCAGCAGCCAAGGCCCCACTTATAGCAATCAGCCCCAGCATTTT.

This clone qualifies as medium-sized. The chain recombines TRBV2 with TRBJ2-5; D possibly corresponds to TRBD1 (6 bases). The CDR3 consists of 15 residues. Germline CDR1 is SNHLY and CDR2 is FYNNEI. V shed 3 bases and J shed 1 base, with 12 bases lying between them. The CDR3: CASSDGHRAQETQYF. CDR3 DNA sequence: TGTGCCAGCAGTGACGGTCACAGGGCCCAAGAGACCCAGTACTTC.

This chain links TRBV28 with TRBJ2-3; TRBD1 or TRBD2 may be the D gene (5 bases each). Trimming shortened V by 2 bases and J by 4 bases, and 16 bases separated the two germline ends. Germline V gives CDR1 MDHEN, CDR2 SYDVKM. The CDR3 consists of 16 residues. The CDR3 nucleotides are TGTGCCAGCAGTTTACCCCGGGACGCGTCACCAGATACGCAGTATTTT. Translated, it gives CASSLPRDASPDTQYF.

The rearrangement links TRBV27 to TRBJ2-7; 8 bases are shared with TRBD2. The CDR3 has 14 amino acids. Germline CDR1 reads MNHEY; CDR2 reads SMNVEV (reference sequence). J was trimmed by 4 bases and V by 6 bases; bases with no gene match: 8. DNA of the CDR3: TGTGCCAGCAGCCACCGACGCGGGGGGTACGAGCAGTACTTC. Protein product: CASSHRRGGYEQYF.

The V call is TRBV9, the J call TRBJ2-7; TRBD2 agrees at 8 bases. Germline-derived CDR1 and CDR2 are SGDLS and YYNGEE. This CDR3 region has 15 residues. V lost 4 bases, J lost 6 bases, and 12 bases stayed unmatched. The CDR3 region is CASSPQLAGRGEQYF. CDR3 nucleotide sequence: TGTGCCAGCAGCCCTCAATTAGCGGGAAGAGGCGAGCAGTACTTC.

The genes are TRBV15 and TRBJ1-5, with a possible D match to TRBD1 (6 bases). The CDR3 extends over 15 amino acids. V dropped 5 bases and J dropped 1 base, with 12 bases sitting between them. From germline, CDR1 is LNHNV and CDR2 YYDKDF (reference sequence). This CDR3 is CATSERGGSNQPQHF. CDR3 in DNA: TGTGCCACCAGCGAGAGGGGGGGAAGCAATCAGCCCCAGCATTTT. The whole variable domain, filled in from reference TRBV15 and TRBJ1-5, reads DAMVIQNPRYQVTQFGKPVTLSCSQTLNHNVMYWYQQKSSQAPKLLFHYYDKDFNNEADTPDNFQSRRPNTSFCFLDIRSPGLGDTAMYLCATSERGGSNQPQHFGDGTRLSIL.